The next 6 T cell receptor beta chains were all read from a single sample in a study of shared clonotypes between healthy human individuals (dated by TCRdb to 2020 to 2022). The library was generated by the immunoSEQ multiplex PCR assay. This is the immuneACCESS table as TCRdb keeps it, with only in-frame sequences that have V and J called. A part of the clones is gone; compared with another copy, unresolved V genes explain less than half, and the rest is unexplained. Within this sample are under 2,500,000 clones, with approximately 94% of them counted one time only. The biggest ten clones account for about 0.13% of the sample. The sample was naive CD4+ T cells sorted from blood. Reading the label with the study, this specimen's cell subset or site is: CD45RA+ positively selected. These receptor sequences come from a young man in good health.

Comments on this clone: The same CDR3 arises from other DNA sequences in this sample as well. The chain is built from TRBV5-1 and TRBJ2-2; 9 bases agree with TRBD1. The CDR3 sequence is 16 residues long. The V gene end was trimmed by 0 bases and the J gene end by 0 bases; junction bases not matched to a gene: 0. Germline CDR1 is SGHRS and CDR2 is YFSETQ. The CDR3 spells CASSLGTGANTGELFF. DNA of the CDR3: TGCGCCAGCAGCTTGGGGACAGGGGCGAACACCGGGGAGCTGTTTTTT.

The chain couples TRBV4-3 to TRBJ2-7; TRBD2 aligns across 7 bases. The germline gives CDR1 LGHNA, CDR2 YSLEER. The trim removed 3 bases at V and 4 bases at J, leaving 3 bases unmatched. There are 13 residues in the CDR3. CDR3 coding DNA: TGCGCCAGCAGCCAGGGTAGCGGGTACGAGCAGTACTTC. Protein sequence: CASSQGSGYEQYF.

The rearrangement links TRBV30 to TRBJ1-6; D uncertain. Trimming shortened V by 0 bases and J by 6 bases, and 12 bases separated the two germline ends. The CDR3 length is 15 residues. Germline CDR1 is GTSNPN and CDR2 is SVGIG (reference sequence). The CDR3 nucleotides are TGTGCCTGGAGTGTATATAAGGGTTCTAATTCACCCCTCCACTTT. Amino acids: CAWSVYKGSNSPLHF.

The chain uses TRBV10-2 and TRBJ1-2; D remains ambiguous. The CDR3 runs to 11 residues. The V end was cut by 10 bases, the J end by 6 bases, with 12 bases between. Germline CDR1 reads WSHSY; CDR2 reads SAAADI. The CDR3 spells CATKVEDGYTF. CDR3 bases: TGCGCCACCAAAGTAGAGGATGGCTACACCTTC.

This chain links TRBV7-6 with TRBJ2-3; D might be TRBD1 (6 bases). The ends were cut back, 1 base at V and 5 bases at J, with 22 bases in the middle. This CDR3 contains 18 residues. Looked up from germline, CDR1 is SGHVS and CDR2 is FNYEAQ. The CDR3 here is CASSLGSLGAGRQDTQYF. The CDR3 DNA sequence: TGTGCCAGCAGCTTAGGGTCCTTGGGGGCAGGCCGACAAGATACGCAGTATTTT. Full variable domain (outside the CDR3, taken from reference TRBV7-6 and TRBJ2-3): GAGVSQSPRYKVTKRGQDVALRCDPISGHVSLYWYRQALGQGPEFLTYFNYEAQQDKSGLPNDRFSAERPEGSISTLTIQRTEQRDSAMYRCASSLGSLGAGRQDTQYFGPGTRLTVL.

This chain links TRBV11-2 with TRBJ1-2, with TRBD1 matching over 7 bases. The CDR3 runs to 15 residues. Trimming cost V 3 bases and J 2 bases; bases outside gene matches: 6. Germline CDR1 reads SGHAT; CDR2 reads FQNNGV. The CDR3 region is CASSLNRGGNYGYTF. The DNA of the CDR3 is TGTGCCAGCAGCTTGAACAGGGGTGGGAACTATGGCTACACCTTC.